This T cell receptor beta chain was retrieved from a study of T cells in Graves' hyperthyroidism and ophthalmopathy. Study results and limitations: Clonotypes that were expanded in thyroid above 0.001 mostly appeared in blood too.

Exclusions: uncontrolled infection, other autoimmune disease, pregnancy, lactation. The diagnoses drew upon clinical symptoms, serum thyroxine and TRAb, thyroid ultrasound and orbital computed tomography. This CDR3 spans 15 amino acids. CDR1 SGHRS and CDR2 YFSETQ come from the germline V gene. Trimming took 0 bases from V and 2 from J, leaving 10 bases between them. TCR beta CDR3 region amplification was performed from RNA transcripts. The study used the HTBI primer set for a first-round RT-PCR of the TCR CDR3. TCRdb analysed the multiplex PCR reads with MiXCR anew, one entry per CDR3 protein. In the table there are fewer than 400,000 distinct CDR3 sequences, more than 20% of which are singletons. The sample holds many counts of this clonotype. Its antigen is unknown.

Specimen: blood. The gene calls are TRBV5-1 and TRBJ2-3; D is perhaps TRBD1 (6 bases). The origin of this receptor is a man aged 45-65 years with Graves' hyperthyroidism. The CDR3 DNA follows: TGCGCCAGCAGCTTGGTTACAGGGAACACAGATACGCAGTATTTT. Translating it yields CASSLVTGNTDTQYF.